This T cell receptor beta chain was identified during a study of blood T cell repertoires in COVID-19. Libraries were prepared by immunoSEQ multiplex PCR; TCRdb keeps only in-frame clonotypes and omits some of them. The sample consists of 65,000 to 80,000 clones, approximately 84% of them appearing once. The germline V and J ends were trimmed by 3 bases and 5 bases, with 11 bases remaining between them. The CDR3 contains 14 residues. Germline CDR1 SNHLY, CDR2 FYNNEI. This rearrangement joins TRBV2 to TRBJ1-5, with D perhaps TRBD1 (5 bases). Sequenced material: peripheral blood. This clonotype was sampled from a human donor in a cohort sampled during active COVID-19. Here the CDR3 DNA reads TGTGCCAGCAGTGAGGGGCAGCTCCATCAGCCCCAGCATTTT. It translates to CASSEGQLHQPQHF.